The clone carrying this TCR beta chain was observed at least ten times. What it binds is not known. Unique molecular identifiers were incorporated when the TCRbeta library was constructed. TCRdb re-analysed the PCR reads in MiXCR, keeping a single row per CDR3 protein. The top ten clones hold approximately 25% of a sample with 350,000 to 500,000 distinct CDR3 sequences, about 40% of them seen once. This entry belongs to a study of T-cell reconstitution after alpha-beta-depleted transplantation in children. Study-level results: Fresh T-cell production supplied most of the T-cell counts and diversity seen one year after transplant. From surviving recipient T cells and thymic progenitors came the high day-60 TCRbeta diversity observed in some patients. By about two months after transplant, alpha-beta T cells reportedly arose from several hundred graft clones that had expanded.

V lost 5 bases, J lost 4 bases, and 7 bases stayed unmatched. The CDR3 consists of 16 residues. CDR1 and CDR2 from the germline V gene are SGHKS and YYEKEE (reference sequence). The sequence came from a girl aged 2-10 years with aplastic anemia, due to receive a stem cell transplant. This material consisted of PBMCs, taken before TCRalphabeta/CD19-depleted stem cell transplant. This chain uses TRBV5-5 with TRBJ2-7, with TRBD2 matching over 15 bases. The CDR3 DNA sequence: TGTGCCAGCAGACCGGGACTAGCGGGAGGCTGGTACGAGCAGTACTTC. Amino acid sequence: CASRPGLAGGWYEQYF. Full variable domain (outside the CDR3, taken from reference TRBV5-5 and TRBJ2-7): DAGVTQSPTHLIKTRGQQVTLRCSPISGHKSVSWYQQVLGQGPQFIFQYYEKEERGRGNFPDRFSARQFPNYSSELNVNALLLGDSALYLCASRPGLAGGWYEQYFGPGTRLTVT.